This section outlines one T cell receptor beta chain sequence together with its context. The sample belongs to a study of blood T cell repertoires in COVID-19. Study background: Sites across the United States, Italy and Spain contributed samples from acute and convalescent COVID-19.

The germline V and J ends were trimmed by 6 bases and 11 bases, with 12 bases remaining between them. Germline-derived CDR1 and CDR2 are DFQATT and SNEGSKA (reference sequence). The CDR3 has 10 residues. Methods used by the authors: Estimation of nucleated cell counts was performed using reference gene primer amplification. TCRdb's copy holds only in-frame clones and misses some; the assay was immunoSEQ multiplex PCR. For V, J and clone size, that table is used; D and trimming come from the DNA. The profile covers roughly 80,000 clones, with about 86% appearing a single time and over 15% taken by the ten largest.

The chain links TRBV20-1 to TRBJ2-3, with a tentative D call TRBD1 (5 bases). The sequenced sample was peripheral blood. This clonotype was obtained from an older man in a cohort sampled during active COVID-19. In DNA form, the CDR3 reads TGCAGTGCCCAGGGAAATTGGCAGTATTTT. This sequence encodes CSAQGNWQYF.